This T cell receptor beta chain was recorded in a study of beta chain features in type 1 diabetes. About the research overall: Cell yields, gender and age were similar in healthy donors and patients. Study-wide results and limits: VDJ junctions in type 1 diabetes patients carried more deletions and fewer insertions. There was a moderate but significant shortening of TCRB CDR3s in all four CD4+ subsets of Type 1 diabetes patients.

The CDR3 has 14 residues. Trimming stripped 2 bases from V and 0 bases from J, with 6 bases between. The germline gives CDR1 MNHEY, CDR2 SVGAGI. The sequenced template was cDNA made from the entire isolated RNA. Repertoires were generated with immunoSEQ multiplex PCR, while TCRdb's copy carries only in-frame clones and drops some. The table has 600,000 or so clones, 12% seen once. This clone was picked up a small number of times. No antigen is known for it. The clonotype originates from a man aged 25 to 45 with type 1 diabetes. V usage is TRBV6-5 and J usage is TRBJ2-3; no reliable D call. Sequences were obtained from naive CD4+ T cells from blood. In nucleotides, the CDR3 is TGTGCCAGCAGTTACCGATGGAGCACAGATACGCAGTATTTT. It specifies CASSYRWSTDTQYF.